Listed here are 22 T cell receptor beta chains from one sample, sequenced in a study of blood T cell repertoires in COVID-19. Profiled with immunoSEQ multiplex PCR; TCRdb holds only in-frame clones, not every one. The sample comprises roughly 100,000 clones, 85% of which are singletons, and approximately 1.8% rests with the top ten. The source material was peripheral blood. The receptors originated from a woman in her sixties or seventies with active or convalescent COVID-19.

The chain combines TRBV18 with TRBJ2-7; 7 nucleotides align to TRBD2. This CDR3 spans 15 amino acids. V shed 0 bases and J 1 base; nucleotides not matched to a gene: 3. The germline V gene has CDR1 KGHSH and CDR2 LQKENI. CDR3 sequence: CASSPPAGLSYEQYF. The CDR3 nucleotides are TGTGCCAGCTCACCACCAGCGGGATTATCCTACGAGCAGTACTTC.

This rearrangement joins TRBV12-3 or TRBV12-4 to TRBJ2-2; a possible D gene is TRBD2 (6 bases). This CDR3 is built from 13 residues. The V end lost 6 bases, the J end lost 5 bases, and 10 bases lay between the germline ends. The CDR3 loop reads CASSPTSTGELFF. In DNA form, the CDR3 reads TGTGCCAGCAGCCCGACTAGTACCGGGGAGCTGTTTTTT.

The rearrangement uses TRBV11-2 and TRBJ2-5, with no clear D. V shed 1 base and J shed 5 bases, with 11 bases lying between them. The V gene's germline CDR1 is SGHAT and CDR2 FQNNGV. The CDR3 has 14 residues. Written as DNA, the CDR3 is TGTGCCAGCAGCTTAGTGGCAGGTCGGGAGACCCAGTACTTC. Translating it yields CASSLVAGRETQYF. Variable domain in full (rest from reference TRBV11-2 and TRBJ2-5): EAGVAQSPRYKIIEKRQSVAFWCNPISGHATLYWYQQILGQGPKLLIQFQNNGVVDDSQLPKDRFSAERLKGVDSTLKIQPAKLEDSAVYLCASSLVAGRETQYFGPGTRLLVL.

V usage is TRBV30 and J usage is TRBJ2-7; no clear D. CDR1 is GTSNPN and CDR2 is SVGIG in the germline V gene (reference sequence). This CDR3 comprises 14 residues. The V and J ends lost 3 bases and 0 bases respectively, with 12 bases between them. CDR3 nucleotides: TGTGCCTGGAGCGAAGACATCAGCTCCTACGAGCAGTACTTC. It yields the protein CAWSEDISSYEQYF.

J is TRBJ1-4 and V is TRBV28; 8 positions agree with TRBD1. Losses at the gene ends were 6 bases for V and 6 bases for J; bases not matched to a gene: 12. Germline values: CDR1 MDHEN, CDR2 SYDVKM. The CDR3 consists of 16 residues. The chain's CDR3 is CASRGGRGRIYEKLFF. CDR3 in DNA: TGTGCCAGCAGGGGGGGCAGGGGGCGAATATATGAAAAACTGTTTTTT. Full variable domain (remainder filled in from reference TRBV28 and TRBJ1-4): DVKVTQSSRYLVKRTGEKVFLECVQDMDHENMFWYRQDPGLGLRLIYFSYDVKMKEKGDIPEGYSVSREKKERFSLILESASTNQTSMYLCASRGGRGRIYEKLFFGSGTQLSVL.

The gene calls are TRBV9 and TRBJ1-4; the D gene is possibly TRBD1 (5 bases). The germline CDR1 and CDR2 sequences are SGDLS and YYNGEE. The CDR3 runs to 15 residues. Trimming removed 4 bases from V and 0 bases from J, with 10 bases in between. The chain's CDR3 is CASSLRQSTNEKLFF. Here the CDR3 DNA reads TGTGCCAGCAGCCTCCGACAGTCAACTAATGAAAAACTGTTTTTT.

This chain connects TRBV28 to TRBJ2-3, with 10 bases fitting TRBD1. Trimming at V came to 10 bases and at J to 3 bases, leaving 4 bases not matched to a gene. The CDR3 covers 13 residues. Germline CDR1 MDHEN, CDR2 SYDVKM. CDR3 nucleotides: TGTGCCACGACAGGGGGCAAGACAGATACGCAGTATTTT. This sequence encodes CATTGGKTDTQYF.

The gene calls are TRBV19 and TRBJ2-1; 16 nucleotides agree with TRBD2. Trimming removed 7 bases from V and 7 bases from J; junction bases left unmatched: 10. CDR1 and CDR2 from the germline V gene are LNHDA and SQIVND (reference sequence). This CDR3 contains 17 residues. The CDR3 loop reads CASTYGTSGRATNEQFF. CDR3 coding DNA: TGTGCCAGTACTTACGGGACTAGCGGGAGGGCCACGAATGAGCAGTTCTTC.

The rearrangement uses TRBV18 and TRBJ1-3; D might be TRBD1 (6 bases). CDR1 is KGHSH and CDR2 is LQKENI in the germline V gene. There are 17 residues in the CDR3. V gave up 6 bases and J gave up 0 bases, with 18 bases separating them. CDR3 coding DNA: TGTGCCAGCTCCCAGAGTTTGGGGGCGACCTCTGGAAACACCATATATTTT. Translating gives CASSQSLGATSGNTIYF.

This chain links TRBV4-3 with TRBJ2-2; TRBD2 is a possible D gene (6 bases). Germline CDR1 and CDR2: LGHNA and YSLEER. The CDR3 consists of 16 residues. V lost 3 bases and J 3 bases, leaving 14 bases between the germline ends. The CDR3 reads CASSQGLAAHTGELFF. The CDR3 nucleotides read TGCGCCAGCAGCCAGGGACTCGCGGCCCACACCGGGGAGCTGTTTTTT.

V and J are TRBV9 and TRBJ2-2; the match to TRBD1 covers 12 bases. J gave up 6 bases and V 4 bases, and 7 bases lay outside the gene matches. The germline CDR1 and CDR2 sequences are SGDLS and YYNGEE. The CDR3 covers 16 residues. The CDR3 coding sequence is TGTGCCAGCAGCCGGGGACAGGGGGCAAGGTCCGGGGAGCTGTTTTTT. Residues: CASSRGQGARSGELFF.

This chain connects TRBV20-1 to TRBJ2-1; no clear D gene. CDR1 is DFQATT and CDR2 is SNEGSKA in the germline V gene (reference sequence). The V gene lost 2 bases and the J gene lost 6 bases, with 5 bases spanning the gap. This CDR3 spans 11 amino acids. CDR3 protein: CSARFSNEQFF. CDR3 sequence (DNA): TGCAGTGCTAGATTTAGCAATGAGCAGTTCTTC.

CDR3 DNA sequence: TGTGCCTGGAGTGTACAGGGGTCCTACGAGCAGTACTTC. Encoded protein: CAWSVQGSYEQYF. The chain links TRBV30 to TRBJ2-7, with 7 nucleotides matching TRBD1. This CDR3 has 13 amino acids. Germline lookup yields CDR1 GTSNPN and CDR2 SVGIG (reference sequence). Trimming took 0 bases from V and 1 from J; bases not matched to a gene: 0.

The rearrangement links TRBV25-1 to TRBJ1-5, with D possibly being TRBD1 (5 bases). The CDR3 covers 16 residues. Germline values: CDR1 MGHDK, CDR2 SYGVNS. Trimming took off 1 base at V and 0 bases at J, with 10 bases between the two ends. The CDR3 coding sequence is TGTGCCAGCAGTGAATCCGCAGGGCGTAGCAATCAGCCCCAGCATTTT. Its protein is CASSESAGRSNQPQHF.

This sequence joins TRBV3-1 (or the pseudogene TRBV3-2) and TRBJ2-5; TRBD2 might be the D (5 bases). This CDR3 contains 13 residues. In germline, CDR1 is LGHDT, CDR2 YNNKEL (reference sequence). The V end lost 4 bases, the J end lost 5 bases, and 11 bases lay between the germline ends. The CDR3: CASSLTTAETQYF. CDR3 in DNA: TGTGCCAGCAGCCTGACTACCGCGGAGACCCAGTACTTC.

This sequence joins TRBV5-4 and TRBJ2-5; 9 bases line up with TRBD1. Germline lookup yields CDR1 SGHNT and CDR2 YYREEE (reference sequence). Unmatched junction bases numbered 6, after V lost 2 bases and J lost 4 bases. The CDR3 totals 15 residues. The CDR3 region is CASSLDRGAAETQYF. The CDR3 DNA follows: TGTGCCAGCAGCTTAGACAGGGGGGCCGCAGAGACCCAGTACTTC.

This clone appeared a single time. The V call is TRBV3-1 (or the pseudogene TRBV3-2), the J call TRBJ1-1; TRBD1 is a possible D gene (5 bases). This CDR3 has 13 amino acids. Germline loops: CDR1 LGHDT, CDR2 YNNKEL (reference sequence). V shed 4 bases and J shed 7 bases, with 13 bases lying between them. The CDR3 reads CASSLGTLGEAFF. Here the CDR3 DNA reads TGTGCCAGCAGCCTTGGGACTTTGGGTGAAGCTTTCTTT.

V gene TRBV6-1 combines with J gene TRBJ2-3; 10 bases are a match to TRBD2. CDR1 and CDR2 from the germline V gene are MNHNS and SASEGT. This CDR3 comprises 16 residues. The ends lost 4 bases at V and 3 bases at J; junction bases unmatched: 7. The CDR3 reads CASSGVAGGRTDTQYF. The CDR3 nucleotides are TGTGCCAGCAGTGGGGTAGCGGGGGGAAGAACAGATACGCAGTATTTT.

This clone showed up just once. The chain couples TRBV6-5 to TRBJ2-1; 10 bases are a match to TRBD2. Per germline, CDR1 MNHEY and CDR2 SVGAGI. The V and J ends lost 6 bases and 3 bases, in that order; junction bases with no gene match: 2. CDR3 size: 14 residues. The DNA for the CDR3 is TGTGCCAGCAGGTCTAGCGGGGGCTACAATGAGCAGTTCTTC. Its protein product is CASRSSGGYNEQFF.

In DNA form, the CDR3 reads TGTGCCAGCAGCGAGACAGGCTCTGGAAACACCATATATTTT. Translating it yields CASSETGSGNTIYF. The chain carries TRBV9 and TRBJ1-3, with D possibly TRBD1 on 6 matching bases. CDR3 length: 14 amino acids. The V end was cut by 3 bases, the J end by 0 bases, with 7 bases between. Germline-derived CDR1 and CDR2 are SGDLS and YYNGEE.

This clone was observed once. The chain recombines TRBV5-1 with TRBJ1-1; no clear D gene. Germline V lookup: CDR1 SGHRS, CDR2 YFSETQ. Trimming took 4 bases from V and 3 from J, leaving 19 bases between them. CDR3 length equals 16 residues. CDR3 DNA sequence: TGCGCCAGCAGCCTACGAGGAGGTGGGTTTGACACTGAAGCTTTCTTT. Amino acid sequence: CASSLRGGGFDTEAFF.

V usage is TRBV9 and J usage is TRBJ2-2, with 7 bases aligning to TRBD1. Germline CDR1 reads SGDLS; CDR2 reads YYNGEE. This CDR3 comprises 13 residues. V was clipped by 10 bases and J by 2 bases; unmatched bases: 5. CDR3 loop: CASGQRNTGELFF. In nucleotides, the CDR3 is TGTGCCTCGGGACAGAGAAACACCGGGGAGCTGTTTTTT.